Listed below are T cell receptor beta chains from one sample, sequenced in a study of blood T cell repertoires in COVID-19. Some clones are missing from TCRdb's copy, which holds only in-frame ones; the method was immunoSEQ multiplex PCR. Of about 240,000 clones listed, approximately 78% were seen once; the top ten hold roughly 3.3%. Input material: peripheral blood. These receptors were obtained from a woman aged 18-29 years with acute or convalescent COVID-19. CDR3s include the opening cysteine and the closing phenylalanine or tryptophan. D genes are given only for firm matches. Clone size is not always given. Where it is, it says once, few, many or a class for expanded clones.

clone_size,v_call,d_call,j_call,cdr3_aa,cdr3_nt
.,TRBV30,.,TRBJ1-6,CAWRANYNSPLHF,TGTGCCTGGAGGGCAAACTATAATTCACCCCTCCACTTT
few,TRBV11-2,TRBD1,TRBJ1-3,CASSLPQGAYGNTIYF,TGTGCCAGCAGCTTGCCACAGGGGGCTTATGGAAACACCATATATTTT
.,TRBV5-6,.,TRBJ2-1,CASSSGQFPNEQFF,TGTGCCAGCAGCTCCGGACAGTTCCCCAATGAGCAGTTCTTC
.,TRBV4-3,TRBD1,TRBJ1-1,CASSQRQGLVDTEAFF,TGCGCCAGCAGCCAAAGACAGGGGTTAGTCGACACTGAAGCTTTCTTT
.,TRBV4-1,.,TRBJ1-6,CASSQEPAAQSNSPLHF,TGCGCCAGCAGCCAAGAACCAGCTGCACAGTCCAATTCACCCCTCCACTTT
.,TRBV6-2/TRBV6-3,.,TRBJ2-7,CASSYFGDEQYF,TGTGCCAGCAGTTACTTCGGGGACGAGCAGTACTTC
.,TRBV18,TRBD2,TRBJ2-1,CASSPPGLVVYNEQFF,TGTGCCAGCTCACCACCCGGACTAGTGGTATACAATGAGCAGTTCTTC
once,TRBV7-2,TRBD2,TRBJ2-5,CASSLGGSGSRETQYF,TGTGCCAGCAGCTTGGGCGGCAGCGGGAGCAGAGAGACCCAGTACTTC
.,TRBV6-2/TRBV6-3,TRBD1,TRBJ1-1,CASSLTGTGNTEAFF,TGTGCCAGCAGTCTCACTGGGACAGGGAACACTGAAGCTTTCTTT
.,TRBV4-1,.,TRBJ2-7,CASSQEPGVLLYEQYF,TGCGCCAGCAGCCAAGAGCCAGGGGTCTTGCTGTACGAGCAGTACTTC
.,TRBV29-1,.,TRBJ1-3,CSVYKDSHSGNTIYF,TGCAGCGTTTATAAGGACAGCCACTCTGGAAACACCATATATTTT
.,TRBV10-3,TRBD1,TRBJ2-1,CAISRQGVNEQFF,TGTGCCATCAGTAGACAGGGGGTGAATGAGCAGTTCTTC
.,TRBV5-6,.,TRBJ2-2,CASSLGFGRTGELFF,TGTGCCAGCAGCTTGGGTTTTGGCAGGACCGGGGAGCTGTTTTTT
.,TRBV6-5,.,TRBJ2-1,CASRRRGGTYNEQFF,TGTGCCAGCCGTAGAAGGGGCGGGACCTACAATGAGCAGTTCTTC
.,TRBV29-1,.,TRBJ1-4,CSVQRTDEKLFF,TGCAGCGTTCAACGGACAGACGAAAAACTGTTTTTT